The entry that follows covers one T cell receptor beta chain sequence. PCRs were each spiked with synthetic TCR analog templates. Sequenced by immunoSEQ multiplex PCR; TCRdb stores in-frame clones only, minus some. The sample holds around 38,000 clones, approximately 86% seen once. This sample is part of a study of PD-L1 blockade in urothelial cancer. In the study overall: Samples came from 3 weeks, at the second dose, and 6 weeks into treatment.

Germline lookup yields CDR1 MNHNS and CDR2 SASEGT. Trimming pared 7 bases from V and 4 bases from J, leaving 16 bases between. CDR3 length: 14 residues. The time point is: peripheral blood 6 weeks after treatment start. The study enrolled patients with locally advanced or metastatic urothelial carcinoma. Between 1 and 8 samples, pretreatment and on-treatment, were given by each patient. The input for sequencing was PBMCs, taken around atezolizumab (anti-PD-L1) treatment. The J gene is TRBJ1-2, the V gene TRBV6-1, with a tentative D call TRBD1 (6 bases). This receptor was obtained from a man aged 60-69 years with urothelial cancer. As DNA, the CDR3 is TGTGCCAGCACGAAGGGGGAGTTGGGCTATGGCTACACCTTC. Its protein product is CASTKGELGYGYTF.